This TCR beta chain was documented in a study of shared clonotypes between healthy human individuals. Findings and caveats of the study: Investigators expected sequencing depth to affect clonotype sharing among donors. Naive CD4 clonotypes were shared across a handful of donors at about 5%. The sole specimen, blood, was sampled, and tissue repertoires likely differ.

Germline V gene sequence: CDR1 GTSNPN, CDR2 SVGIG (reference sequence). With 0 bases removed from V and 1 base from J, the gap between germline ends came to 7 bases. CDR3 length: 14 amino acids. An even split of each subset's genomic DNA across several immunoSEQ plates was performed. Repertoires were generated with immunoSEQ multiplex PCR, while TCRdb's copy carries only in-frame clones and drops some. Of 2 million to 2.5 million clones listed, nearly 97% are singletons. As to this clone: Antigen: not known. Other nucleotide sequences in the sample specify the same CDR3.

The material sequenced was naive CD4+ T cells sorted from blood. Indicated subset: CD45RA+ positively selected. The chain couples TRBV30 to TRBJ1-3; D is uncertain. The TCR originated in a man aged 18 to 29 in good health. This chain's CDR3 is CAWSVGFSGNTIYF. CDR3 DNA: TGTGCCTGGAGTGTAGGTTTTTCTGGAAACACCATATATTTT.